This T cell receptor (beta chain) was sequenced for a study of blood T cells in healthy people across ages. Study-level points and caveats: Age advanced and TCR beta diversity per million T cells fell, roughly linearly.

The authors ran a second PCR of about 7 to 12 cycles using a sample-barcoded 5' primer and a J-beta primer mix. TCRdb itself ran the 5' RACE reads through MiXCR, one entry per CDR3 protein. The top ten hold about 22% of the sample, which has more than 550,000 distinct CDR3 sequences, 20% to 25% seen once. On this clonotype itself: Its specificity is unknown.

This CDR3 spans 15 amino acids. CDR1 and CDR2 from the germline V gene are LNHDA and SQIVND (reference sequence). V dropped 7 bases and J dropped 1 base, with 13 bases sitting between them. This chain joins TRBV19 and TRBJ2-2, with TRBD1 as a possible D gene (5 bases). The clonotype comes from a man aged 65 to 85 in good health. Sequencing used blood. CDR3 DNA: TGTGCCAGTATTACCGACAGCCTGAACACCGGGGAGCTGTTTTTT. This encodes CASITDSLNTGELFF.